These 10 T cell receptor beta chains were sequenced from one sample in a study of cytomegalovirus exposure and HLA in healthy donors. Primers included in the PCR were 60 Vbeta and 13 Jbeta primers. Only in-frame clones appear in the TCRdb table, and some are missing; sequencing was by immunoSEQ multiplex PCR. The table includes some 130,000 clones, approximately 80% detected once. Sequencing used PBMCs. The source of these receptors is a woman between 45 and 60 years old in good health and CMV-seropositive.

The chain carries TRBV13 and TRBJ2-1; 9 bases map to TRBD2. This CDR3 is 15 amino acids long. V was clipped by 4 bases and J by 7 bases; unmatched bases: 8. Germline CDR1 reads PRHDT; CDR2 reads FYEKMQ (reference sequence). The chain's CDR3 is CASSSPAGGQNEQFF. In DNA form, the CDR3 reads TGTGCCAGCAGCTCTCCGGCGGGGGGGCAGAATGAGCAGTTCTTC.

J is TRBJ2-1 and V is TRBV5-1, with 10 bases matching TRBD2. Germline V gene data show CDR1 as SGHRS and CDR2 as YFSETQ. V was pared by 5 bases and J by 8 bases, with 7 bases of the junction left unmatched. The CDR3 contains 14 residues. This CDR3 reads CASSTLAGADEQFF. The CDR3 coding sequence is TGCGCCAGCAGTACCCTAGCGGGGGCCGATGAGCAGTTCTTC.

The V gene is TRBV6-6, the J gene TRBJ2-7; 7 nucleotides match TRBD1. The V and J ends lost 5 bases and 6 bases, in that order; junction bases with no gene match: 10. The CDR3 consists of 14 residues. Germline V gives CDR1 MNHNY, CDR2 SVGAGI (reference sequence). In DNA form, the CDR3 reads TGTGCCAGCAGTACCGGGACACAGGGGTCCGAGCAGTACTTC. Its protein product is CASSTGTQGSEQYF.

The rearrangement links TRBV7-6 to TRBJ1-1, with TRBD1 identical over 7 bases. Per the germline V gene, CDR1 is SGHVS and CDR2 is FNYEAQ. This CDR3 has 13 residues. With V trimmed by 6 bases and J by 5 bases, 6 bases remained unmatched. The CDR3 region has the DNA TGTGCCAGCAGGTCGGACAGGACTACTGAAGCTTTCTTT. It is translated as CASRSDRTTEAFF.

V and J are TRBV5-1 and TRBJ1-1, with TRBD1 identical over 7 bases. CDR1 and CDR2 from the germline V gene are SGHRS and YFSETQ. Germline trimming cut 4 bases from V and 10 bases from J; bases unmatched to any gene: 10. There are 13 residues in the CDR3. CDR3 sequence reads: CASSPSPGTVAFF. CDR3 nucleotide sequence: TGCGCCAGCAGCCCAAGTCCCGGGACAGTAGCTTTCTTT.

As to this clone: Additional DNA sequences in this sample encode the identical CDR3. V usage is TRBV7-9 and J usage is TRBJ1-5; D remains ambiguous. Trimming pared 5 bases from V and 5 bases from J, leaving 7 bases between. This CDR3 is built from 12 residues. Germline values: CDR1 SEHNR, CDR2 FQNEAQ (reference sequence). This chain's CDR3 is CASSPGDQPQHF. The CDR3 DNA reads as TGTGCCAGCAGCCCCGGGGATCAGCCCCAGCATTTT.

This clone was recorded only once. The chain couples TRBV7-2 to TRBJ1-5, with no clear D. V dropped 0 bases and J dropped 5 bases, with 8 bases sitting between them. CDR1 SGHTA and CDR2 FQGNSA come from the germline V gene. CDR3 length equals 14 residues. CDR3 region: CASSLAGIHQPQHF. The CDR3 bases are TGTGCCAGCAGCTTAGCGGGCATCCATCAGCCCCAGCATTTT.

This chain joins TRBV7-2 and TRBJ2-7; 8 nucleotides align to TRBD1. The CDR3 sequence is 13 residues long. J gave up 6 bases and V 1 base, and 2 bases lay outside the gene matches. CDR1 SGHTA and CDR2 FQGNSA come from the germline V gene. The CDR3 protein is CASSLDRGSEQYF. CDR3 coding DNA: TGTGCCAGCAGCTTAGACAGGGGGAGCGAGCAGTACTTC.

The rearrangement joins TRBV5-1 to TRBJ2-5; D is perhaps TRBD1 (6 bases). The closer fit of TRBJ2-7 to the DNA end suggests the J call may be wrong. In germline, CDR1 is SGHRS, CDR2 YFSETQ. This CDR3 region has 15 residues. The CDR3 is CASSFSLGTPYEQYF. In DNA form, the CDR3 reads TGCGCCAGCAGCTTTTCGTTAGGGACACCCTACGAGCAGTACTTC.

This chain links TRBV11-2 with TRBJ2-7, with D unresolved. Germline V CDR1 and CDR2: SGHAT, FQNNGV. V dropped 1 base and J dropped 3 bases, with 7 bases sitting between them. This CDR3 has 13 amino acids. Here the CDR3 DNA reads TGTGCCAGCAGCTTAGGGGCCCACTACGAGCAGTACTTC. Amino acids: CASSLGAHYEQYF.